This T cell receptor (beta chain) was captured by sequencing in a study of cytomegalovirus exposure and HLA in healthy donors. Study details: The roughly 130 validation repertoires used the same platform as the roughly 670 first-cohort repertoires, a later analysis reported. Whole-study results and caveats: Rare sequences made up most TCRs, while some public TCRs were found in many donors. Cytomegalovirus-associated status was assigned to more than 150 TCR beta chains.

Among the roughly 120 subjects of the validation cohort, separate from the roughly 700-subject first cohort, were the donors. This clone occurred once. The target antigen is unknown. Using immunoSEQ multiplex PCR, the repertoire was profiled, and TCRdb retains in-frame clones only, with some absent. Here the sample spans about 200,000 clones, around 88% being singletons. The CDR3 runs 14 residues. Trimming cost V 5 bases and J 0 bases; bases outside gene matches: 0. In germline, CDR1 is SGHNT, CDR2 YENEEA. This chain links TRBV11-3 with TRBJ2-3, with 9 bases lining up with TRBD2. Source material: PBMCs. This TCR derives from a woman younger than 30 in good health and CMV-seronegative. Written as DNA, the CDR3 is TGTGCCAGCAGCACTAGCGGGAGCACAGATACGCAGTATTTT. This sequence encodes CASSTSGSTDTQYF.